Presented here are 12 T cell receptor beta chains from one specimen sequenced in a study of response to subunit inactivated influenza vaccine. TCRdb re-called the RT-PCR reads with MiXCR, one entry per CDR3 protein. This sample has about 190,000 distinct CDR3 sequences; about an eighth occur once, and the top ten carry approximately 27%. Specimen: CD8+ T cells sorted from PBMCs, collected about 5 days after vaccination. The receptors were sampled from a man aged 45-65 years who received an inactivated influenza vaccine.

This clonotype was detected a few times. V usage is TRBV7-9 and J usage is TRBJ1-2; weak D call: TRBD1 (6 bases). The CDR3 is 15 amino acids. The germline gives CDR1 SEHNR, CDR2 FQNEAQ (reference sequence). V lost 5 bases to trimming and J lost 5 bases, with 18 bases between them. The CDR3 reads CASSPWTASEYGYTF. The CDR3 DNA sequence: TGTGCCAGCAGCCCCTGGACAGCATCAGAGTATGGCTACACCTTC.

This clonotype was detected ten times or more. CDR3 sequence reads: CATSGATTEAFF. As DNA, the CDR3 is TGTGCCACCAGCGGAGCCACTACTGAAGCTTTCTTT. The rearrangement joins TRBV15 to TRBJ1-1; no firm D call. The V gene's germline CDR1 is LNHNV and CDR2 YYDKDF (reference sequence). V lost 5 bases, J lost 5 bases, and 9 bases lay in between. The CDR3 length is 12 residues.

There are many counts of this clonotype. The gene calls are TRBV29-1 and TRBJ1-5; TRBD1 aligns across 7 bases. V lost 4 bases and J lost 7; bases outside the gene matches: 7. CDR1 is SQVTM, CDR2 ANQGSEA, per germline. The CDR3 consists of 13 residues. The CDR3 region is CSVGFGGGQPQHF. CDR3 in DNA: TGCAGCGTTGGTTTCGGAGGGGGCCAGCCCCAGCATTTT. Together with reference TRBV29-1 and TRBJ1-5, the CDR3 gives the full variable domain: SAVISQKPSRDICQRGTSLTIQCQVDSQVTMMFWYRQQPGQSLTLIATANQGSEATYESGFVIDKFPISRPNLTFSTLTVSNMSPEDSSIYLCSVGFGGGQPQHFGDGTRLSIL.

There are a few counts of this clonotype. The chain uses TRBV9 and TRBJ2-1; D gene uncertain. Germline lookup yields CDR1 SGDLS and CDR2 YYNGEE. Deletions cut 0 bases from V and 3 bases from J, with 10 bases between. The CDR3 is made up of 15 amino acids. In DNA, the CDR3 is TGTGCCAGCAGCGTAGGCGCGTCGGGCTACAATGAGCAGTTCTTC. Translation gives CASSVGASGYNEQFF.

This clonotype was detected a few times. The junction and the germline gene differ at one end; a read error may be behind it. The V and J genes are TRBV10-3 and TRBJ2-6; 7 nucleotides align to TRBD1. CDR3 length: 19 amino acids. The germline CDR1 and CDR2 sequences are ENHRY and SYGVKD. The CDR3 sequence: CALSPAGRTGFTGANVLTF. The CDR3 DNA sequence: TGTGCCCTCAGCCCGGCCGGACGGACAGGATTTACTGGGGCCAACGTCCTGACTTTC.

CDR3 amino acids: CASSLWTEKETQYF. CDR3 coding DNA: TGTGCCAGCAGTTTATGGACAGAGAAAGAGACCCAGTACTTC. V is TRBV28 and J is TRBJ2-5, with D maybe TRBD1 (5 bases). The CDR3 length is 14 residues. V lost 0 bases to trimming and J lost 3 bases, with 8 bases between them. The V gene's germline CDR1 is MDHEN and CDR2 SYDVKM.

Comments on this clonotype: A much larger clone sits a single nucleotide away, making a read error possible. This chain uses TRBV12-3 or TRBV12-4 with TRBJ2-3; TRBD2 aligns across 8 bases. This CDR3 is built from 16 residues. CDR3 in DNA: TGTACCAGCAGTTTAACGCCCGGGGGGGTACTAGATACGCAGTATTTT. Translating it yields CTSSLTPGGVLDTQYF.

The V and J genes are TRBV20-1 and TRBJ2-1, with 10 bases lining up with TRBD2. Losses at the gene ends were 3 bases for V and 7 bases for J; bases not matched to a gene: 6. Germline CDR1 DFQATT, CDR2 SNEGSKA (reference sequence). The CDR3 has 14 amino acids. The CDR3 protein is CSARSGRAWNEQFF. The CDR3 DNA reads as TGCAGTGCTAGGAGCGGGAGGGCCTGGAATGAGCAGTTCTTC.

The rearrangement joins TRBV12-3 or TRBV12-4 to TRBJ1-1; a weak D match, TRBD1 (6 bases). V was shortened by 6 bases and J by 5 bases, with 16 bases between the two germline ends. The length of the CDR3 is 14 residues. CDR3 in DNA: TGTGCCAGCAGAAATACAGGGTCGGCGACTGAAGCTTTCTTT. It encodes CASRNTGSATEAFF.

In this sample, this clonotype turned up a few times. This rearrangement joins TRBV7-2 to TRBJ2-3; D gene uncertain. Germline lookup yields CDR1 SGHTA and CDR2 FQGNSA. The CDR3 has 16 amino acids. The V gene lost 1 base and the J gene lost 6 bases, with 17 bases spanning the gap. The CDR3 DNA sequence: TGTGCCAGCAGCTTAGTACCCGAGATGGGCGCGGATACGCAGTATTTT. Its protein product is CASSLVPEMGADTQYF.

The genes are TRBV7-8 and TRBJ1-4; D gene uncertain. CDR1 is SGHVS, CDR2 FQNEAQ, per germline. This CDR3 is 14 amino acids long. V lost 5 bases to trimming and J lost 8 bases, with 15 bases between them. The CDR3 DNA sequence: TGTGCCAGCAGCCCGGTCATCGCACAAGAAAAACTGTTTTTT. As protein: CASSPVIAQEKLFF.

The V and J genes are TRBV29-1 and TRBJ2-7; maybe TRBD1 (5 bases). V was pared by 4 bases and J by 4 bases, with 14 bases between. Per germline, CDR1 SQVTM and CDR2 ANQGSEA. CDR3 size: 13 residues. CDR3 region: CSVVFPQGYEQYF. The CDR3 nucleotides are TGCAGCGTTGTTTTCCCCCAGGGATACGAGCAGTACTTC.